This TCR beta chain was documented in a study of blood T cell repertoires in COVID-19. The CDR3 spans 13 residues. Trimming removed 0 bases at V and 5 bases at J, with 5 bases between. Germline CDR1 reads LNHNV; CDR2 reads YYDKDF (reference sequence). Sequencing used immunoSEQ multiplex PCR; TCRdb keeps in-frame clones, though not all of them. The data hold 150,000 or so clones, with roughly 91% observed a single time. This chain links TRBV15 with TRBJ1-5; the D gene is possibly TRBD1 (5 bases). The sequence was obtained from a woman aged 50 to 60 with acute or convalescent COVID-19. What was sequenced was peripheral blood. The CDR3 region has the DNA TGTGCCACCAGCAGAGACAGGGATCAGCCCCAGCATTTT. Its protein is CATSRDRDQPQHF. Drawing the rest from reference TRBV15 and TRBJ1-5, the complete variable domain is DAMVIQNPRYQVTQFGKPVTLSCSQTLNHNVMYWYQQKSSQAPKLLFHYYDKDFNNEADTPDNFQSRRPNTSFCFLDIRSPGLGDTAMYLCATSRDRDQPQHFGDGTRLSIL.